This is a list of T cell receptor beta chains from one sample in a study of cytomegalovirus exposure and HLA in healthy donors. Profiling relied on immunoSEQ multiplex PCR, and the TCRdb table lists in-frame clones only, not all of them. Seen here are around 200,000 clones, 65% to 90% observed once, and the top ten hold less than 0.4%. The sequencing input was PBMCs. Receptor source: a woman aged 25 to 39 in good health and CMV-seronegative. The CDR3 runs from the conserved cysteine through the conserved F or W. D genes are given only for firm matches. For some rows the clone size is stated as once, few or many, or as a class when expanded; others skip it.

d_call	v_call	clone_size	j_call	cdr3_nt	cdr3_aa
.	TRBV19	.	TRBJ2-1	TGTGCCAGTATCCATCAGGACGGGAACCACAATGAGCAGTTCTTC	CASIHQDGNHNEQFF
TRBD2	TRBV2	.	TRBJ2-5	TGTGCCAGCAGTGAAGGGGGGGGGACCCAAGAGACCCAGTACTTC	CASSEGGGTQETQYF
TRBD2	TRBV7-3	.	TRBJ2-5	TGTGCCAGCAGCAAAACCGGGACTAGCGGCCAAGAGACCCAGTACTTC	CASSKTGTSGQETQYF
.	TRBV7-9	.	TRBJ2-7	TGTGCCAGCAGCCCGAAGGACAGCTCCTACGAGCAGTACTTC	CASSPKDSSYEQYF
.	TRBV7-3	.	TRBJ1-1	TGTGCCAGCAGCTTAAAGGGGGATACTGAAGCTTTCTTT	CASSLKGDTEAFF
.	TRBV5-1	.	TRBJ2-5	TGCGCCAGCAGCGTACAGGGCCCCCAAGAGACCCAGTACTTC	CASSVQGPQETQYF
.	TRBV6-1	.	TRBJ1-2	TGTGCCAGCCGGGACATTAAAGAGTATGGCTACACCTTC	CASRDIKEYGYTF
TRBD2	TRBV7-9	.	TRBJ2-3	TGTGCCAGCAGCCCGTGGGGACTAGCGGGCACAGATACGCAGTATTTT	CASSPWGLAGTDTQYF
.	TRBV28	.	TRBJ1-5	TGTGCCAGCAGCCCCCTGAATCAGCCCCAGCATTTT	CASSPLNQPQHF
.	TRBV5-6	.	TRBJ1-3	TGTGCCAGCAGCTTGCTGCAGGTTGGAAACACCATATATTTT	CASSLLQVGNTIYF
TRBD1	TRBV7-9	.	TRBJ2-1	TGTGCCAGCAGCCTTACAGGGGGTTATATCTACAATGAGCAGTTCTTC	CASSLTGGYIYNEQFF
.	TRBV6-1	.	TRBJ2-1	TGTGCCAGCTGGGGCGGTAACTACAATGAGCAGTTCTTC	CASWGGNYNEQFF
.	TRBV7-8	once	TRBJ2-1	TGTGCCAGCAATGGAGAAGGGGCTCGTCATGAGCAGTTCTTC	CASNGEGARHEQFF
.	TRBV6-5	once	TRBJ1-5	TGTGCCAGCAGTACACAGGGTAACAATCAGCCCCAGCATTTT	CASSTQGNNQPQHF
TRBD1	TRBV5-1	few	TRBJ2-2	TGCGCCAGCAGCTTGCATTGGGACAGGAACACCGGGGAGCTGTTTTTT	CASSLHWDRNTGELFF
.	TRBV4-1	once	TRBJ1-2	TGCGCCAGCAGCCCCGACGTCGCTCGGGGCTATGGCTACACCTTC	CASSPDVARGYGYTF
.	TRBV5-8	.	TRBJ1-5	TGTGCCAGCAGCCAGCGAATACAACCCCAGCATTTT	CASSQRIQPQHF
TRBD1	TRBV18	.	TRBJ2-7	TGTGCCAGCTCACCACTTCAGGGGGCTTTTTCGGGCGAGCAGTACTTC	CASSPLQGAFSGEQYF
.	TRBV6-1	.	TRBJ2-7	TGTGCCAGCAGTGAATTTCGCAGGATTCTGTCTCTCGAGCAGTACTTC	CASSEFRRILSLEQYF
TRBD2	TRBV27	.	TRBJ2-1	TGTGCCAGCAGTATACGACTAGCGGGAGGGTTAGGGCAGTTCTTC	CASSIRLAGGLGQFF
.	TRBV18	once	TRBJ2-7	TGTGCCAGCTCACCTAACGGGATCTCCTACGAGCAGTACTTC	CASSPNGISYEQYF
TRBD1	TRBV5-6	.	TRBJ2-5	TGTGCCAGCAGCCACCAGGGGGCGAAGGAGACCCAGTACTTC	CASSHQGAKETQYF
TRBD1	TRBV5-1	.	TRBJ2-2	TGCGCCAGCAGCTTGGATGGACAGGAGAACACCGGGGAGCTGTTTTTT	CASSLDGQENTGELFF
.	TRBV2	.	TRBJ1-2	TGTGCCAGCAGTGTGTGGGGGCTGGAAGGCTACACCTTC	CASSVWGLEGYTF
.	TRBV30	.	TRBJ1-1	TGTGCCTGGAGTGGCCCCCACATGAACACTGAAGCTTTCTTT	CAWSGPHMNTEAFF
TRBD2	TRBV29-1	.	TRBJ2-5	TGCAGCGTTGTAGCGGGTGGGGCCCGAGAGACCCAGTACTTC	CSVVAGGARETQYF
.	TRBV12-5	.	TRBJ1-1	TGTGCTAGTGGTGCCGGGGGAGGTTTCAACACTGAAGCTTTCTTT	CASGAGGGFNTEAFF
.	TRBV9	.	TRBJ2-3	TGTGCCAGCAGCGAAGGCGGTAGCGTATATACGCAGTATTTT	CASSEGGSVYTQYF
.	TRBV19	.	TRBJ1-1	TGTGCCACAAAAGGGCGCGGCCAGGGAGAAGCTTTCTTT	CATKGRGQGEAFF
.	TRBV28	.	TRBJ1-1	TGTGCCAGCAGGGCCGCATCGTACGCTTTCTTT	CASRAASYAFF
.	TRBV7-9	few	TRBJ2-7	TGTGCCAGCAGCCGGACAGCGTACGAGCAGTACTTC	CASSRTAYEQYF
TRBD2	TRBV7-9	.	TRBJ2-1	TGTGCCACCCAGACTAGCGGGGGGTACAATGAGCAGTTCTTC	CATQTSGGYNEQFF
TRBD2	TRBV19	.	TRBJ2-3	TGTGCCAGTAGTAAACCGGGACTAGCGGGGATTAGCACAGATACGCAGTATTTT	CASSKPGLAGISTDTQYF
.	TRBV30	once	TRBJ2-7	TGTGCCTGGAGTGGGAGCTACGAGCAGTACTTC	CAWSGSYEQYF
.	TRBV5-8	.	TRBJ2-3	TGTGCCAGCAGCTTGGCTCTTAGCACAGATACGCAGTATTTT	CASSLALSTDTQYF
.	TRBV12-5	.	TRBJ1-5	TGTGCTAGTGGTCCCCGGGGTCGGAGCGCGGAGAATCAGCCCCAGCATTTT	CASGPRGRSAENQPQHF
.	TRBV29-1	few	TRBJ2-5	TGCAGCGTTGGGGGGGTAGGAGAGACCCAGTACTTC	CSVGGVGETQYF
TRBD1	TRBV5-1	few	TRBJ1-1	TGCGCCAGCAGCTTGGACCGGGACAGGGGGCAAGGCACTGAAGCTTTCTTT	CASSLDRDRGQGTEAFF
TRBD1	TRBV28	.	TRBJ2-7	TGTGCCAGCAGCCCTCCTGGGACAGCCGAGCAGTACTTC	CASSPPGTAEQYF
TRBD2	TRBV7-9	.	TRBJ2-2	TGTGCCAGCAGCCTTAGCGGGAGGTCCTTCCTGGGCACCGGGGAGCTGTTTTTT	CASSLSGRSFLGTGELFF
TRBD1	TRBV5-6	.	TRBJ2-7	TGTGCCAGCAGCTTGGTCGACAGGGCACGCGAGCAGTACTTC	CASSLVDRAREQYF
.	TRBV7-7	.	TRBJ2-1	TGTGCTAGCAGCTTTGACTACAACAATGAGCAGTTCTTC	CASSFDYNNEQFF
TRBD2	TRBV5-1	.	TRBJ2-5	TGCGCCAGCAGCTTGGGGCTAGCGGGGATCCAAGAGACCCAGTACTTC	CASSLGLAGIQETQYF
TRBD2	TRBV6-5	.	TRBJ2-3	TGTGCCAGCACACTAGCGGGGTTGGATACGCAGTATTTT	CASTLAGLDTQYF
.	TRBV28	.	TRBJ2-2	TGTGCCAGCAGTTCCCCGGGACTTCACACCGGGGAGCTGTTTTTT	CASSSPGLHTGELFF
TRBD2	TRBV6-6	few	TRBJ2-5	TGTGCCAGCAGTTTTGGACTAGCGGGGGGGCGCGAGACCCAGTACTTC	CASSFGLAGGRETQYF